A selection of T cell receptor beta chains follows, all from one sample in a study of cytomegalovirus exposure and HLA in healthy donors. The data were produced by immunoSEQ multiplex PCR, yet TCRdb's version contains in-frame clones alone and is incomplete. The sample yields roughly 100,000 clones, nearly 70% seen once. Source material: PBMCs. The receptor set was obtained from a woman between 50 and 59 years old in good health and CMV-seropositive. CDR3s include the opening cysteine and the closing phenylalanine or tryptophan. The D gene is left open where the match is weak. Where a row states a size, it is once, few, many or the class of an expanded clone; other rows omit it.

D gene	V gene	clone size	J gene	CDR3 protein
TRBD1	TRBV6-4	once	TRBJ2-1	CASSHTGTDSYVQFF
TRBD2	TRBV19	-	TRBJ2-5	CASSTLPRTSGRLGETQYF
-	TRBV28	-	TRBJ2-7	CASTPPRGRADGEQYF
-	TRBV4-3	-	TRBJ2-5	CASSQEAQETQYF
TRBD2	TRBV5-4	few	TRBJ2-1	CASSLPARLANYNEQFF
-	TRBV28	-	TRBJ2-7	CASSLQGSYEQYF
-	TRBV4-1	-	-	CASSLEQPSYEQYF
TRBD2	TRBV30	-	TRBJ2-3	CAWSVSGRADTQYF
-	TRBV5-1	many	TRBJ1-1	CASSLDTMNTEAFF
TRBD2	TRBV6-5	-	TRBJ2-1	CASKTSDRRNEQFF
-	TRBV5-6	-	TRBJ2-5	CASSRRAHYQETQYF
-	TRBV27	-	TRBJ2-7	CASSLYVGVRYEQYF
-	TRBV28	-	TRBJ1-2	CAIEQGRANYGYTF
-	TRBV11-2	-	TRBJ2-7	CASSLVGQSLGEQYF
TRBD2	TRBV28	-	TRBJ2-1	CASSLVLAGTSSSYNEQFF
TRBD2	TRBV5-1	-	TRBJ2-5	CASSLGGRRSGSRQETQYF
TRBD1	TRBV25-1	-	TRBJ1-4	CASMGQSATNEKLFF
-	TRBV27	-	TRBJ2-7	CASRSGLRQYEQYF
TRBD2	TRBV11-2	few	TRBJ2-1	CASSTTSGIYNEQFF
TRBD2	TRBV18	few	TRBJ2-1	CASSPPIEGLALRQFF
-	TRBV6-4	-	TRBJ1-2	CASSDLTATYGYTF
TRBD1	TRBV7-9	-	TRBJ1-2	CASSDPGQGPGGYTF
-	TRBV5-6	once	TRBJ2-5	CASSLVGEAGWETQYF
TRBD2	TRBV13	once	TRBJ2-2	CASSLHQREGRTGELFF
TRBD2	TRBV5-4	-	TRBJ2-1	CASSPLSSGSSNEQFF
-	TRBV7-3	once	TRBJ2-6	CAIQASGANVLTF
TRBD2	TRBV5-4	-	TRBJ2-7	CASSQVVGGSLLYEQYF
-	TRBV5-4	-	TRBJ1-1	CASSPRGAGAFF
-	TRBV25-1	-	TRBJ2-5	CASSAGGREDGTQYF
-	TRBV29-1	-	TRBJ1-1	CSGRQGFRAEAFF
-	TRBV28	-	TRBJ1-2	CASSLVHGGYGYTF
-	TRBV14	few	TRBJ2-6	CASSQERIAVSGANVLTF
-	TRBV19	few	TRBJ2-7	CASSIRGGTPTYEQYF
-	TRBV7-2	few	TRBJ1-6	CASSLARGPNSPLHF
TRBD1	TRBV7-9	-	TRBJ2-2	CSSRQTGTGVNTGELFF
-	TRBV28	-	TRBJ2-7	CASSFRLYEQYF
TRBD2	TRBV18	-	TRBJ2-7	CASSPRGEGTYSYEQYF
TRBD2	TRBV4-3	-	TRBJ2-3	CASSQGASGQADTQYF
-	TRBV5-4	-	TRBJ2-5	CASSPVAEETQYF
-	TRBV11-2	-	TRBJ1-5	CASSLVGTPGQPQHF
-	TRBV9	-	TRBJ1-3	CASSGGLPISGNTIYF